These 11 T cell receptor beta chains came from one sample sequenced in a study of T-cell memory formation after mild COVID-19. One entry per CDR3 protein, called by TCRdb with MiXCR from the 5' RACE reads. The sample lists 400,000 or so distinct CDR3 sequences; around 20% were seen once. Source material: PBMCs or a T cell subset sorted from them (not recorded which). These receptors were taken from an adult woman who had mild COVID-19 (a few samples of this study predate the infection). Cell type and time point are not known.

This clonotype was picked up many times. The V and J genes are TRBV20-1 and TRBJ2-7; tentatively, D is TRBD1 or TRBD2 (6 bases each). CDR3 size: 11 residues. The V end was cut by 6 bases, the J end by 4 bases, with 10 bases between. Germline CDR1 reads DFQATT; CDR2 reads SNEGSKA (reference sequence). The CDR3 DNA reads as TGCAGTGCCTTAGGGGGGTACGAGCAGTACTTC. It codes for CSALGGYEQYF.

In its sample, this clonotype was seen a few times. V is TRBV6-5 and J is TRBJ1-1; the match to TRBD1 covers 9 bases. Looked up from germline, CDR1 is MNHEY and CDR2 is SVGAGI. V gave up 6 bases and J gave up 1 base; unmatched junction bases: 3. The CDR3 loop spans 14 amino acids. The CDR3 reads CASSRDRANTEAFF. The CDR3 nucleotides read TGTGCCAGCAGCAGGGACAGGGCGAACACTGAAGCTTTCTTT.

This sequence joins TRBV5-4 and TRBJ2-3; a possible D gene is TRBD1 (5 bases). The CDR3 covers 16 residues. V was pared by 0 bases and J by 3 bases, with 14 bases between. Germline V CDR1 and CDR2: SGHNT, YYREEE (reference sequence). CDR3 coding DNA: TGTGCCAGCAGCTTGGAGATGTTTAGGGGTACAGATACGCAGTATTTT. It specifies CASSLEMFRGTDTQYF.

The chain recombines TRBV5-1 with TRBJ1-4; TRBD1 is a possible D gene (5 bases). Germline CDR1 and CDR2: SGHRS and YFSETQ. V lost 4 bases to trimming and J lost 2 bases, with 9 bases between them. The CDR3 extends over 14 amino acids. The CDR3 DNA sequence: TGCGCCAGCAGCCCGGGACCGACTAATGAAAAACTGTTTTTT. The encoded protein is CASSPGPTNEKLFF.

V and J are TRBV6-1 and TRBJ2-7; TRBD2 aligns across 8 bases. CDR3 length equals 14 residues. Germline-derived CDR1 and CDR2 are MNHNS and SASEGT. Trimming at V came to 7 bases and at J to 5 bases, leaving 10 bases not matched to a gene. The CDR3 reads CASTLGVGRDEQYF. The CDR3 nucleotides are TGTGCCAGCACCCTGGGGGTCGGGAGGGACGAGCAGTACTTC.

There are a few counts of this clonotype. This chain uses TRBV9 with TRBJ2-1; no reliable D call. The V gene lost 6 bases and the J gene lost 6 bases, with 19 bases spanning the gap. The CDR3 has 15 amino acids. CDR1 is SGDLS and CDR2 is YYNGEE in the germline V gene. The CDR3 DNA sequence: TGTGCCAGCACCCCCGCCAGTCACCATGTCAATGAGCAGTTCTTC. Its translation is CASTPASHHVNEQFF.

This clonotype was seen a few times. The V call is TRBV5-5, the J call TRBJ1-6; maybe TRBD1 (5 bases). The germline V gene has CDR1 SGHKS and CDR2 YYEKEE (reference sequence). CDR3 size: 15 residues. Trimming left V 0 bases short and J 3 bases short, with 7 bases between. The CDR3: CASSLETVYNSPLHF. CDR3 coding DNA: TGTGCCAGCAGCTTGGAGACAGTCTATAATTCACCCCTCCACTTT.

This clonotype was seen ten or more times. The chain has TRBV24-1 and TRBJ2-1; 8 bases map to TRBD1. The V segment lost 3 bases and the J segment 9 bases; nucleotides outside the gene matches: 15. The CDR3 contains 17 residues. The germline V gene has CDR1 KGHDR and CDR2 SFDVKD. The CDR3 is CATSDSRQGALVVEQFF. CDR3 nucleotides: TGTGCCACCAGTGATAGCCGGCAGGGGGCTTTAGTGGTTGAGCAGTTCTTC.

This clonotype turned up a few times. The chain uses TRBV5-1 and TRBJ2-2, with 7 bases identical to TRBD2. Looked up from germline, CDR1 is SGHRS and CDR2 is YFSETQ. The CDR3 totals 15 residues. J lost 4 bases, V lost 4 bases, and 7 bases had no gene match. The DNA of the CDR3 is TGCGCCAGCAGCCGGCGATGGGAGGGCACCGGGGAGCTGTTTTTT. The encoded protein is CASSRRWEGTGELFF.

The chain is built from TRBV25-1 and TRBJ2-7; TRBD1 aligns across 10 bases. The CDR3 runs to 14 residues. Germline V gives CDR1 MGHDK, CDR2 SYGVNS. Trimming cost V 4 bases and J 4 bases; bases outside gene matches: 4. The CDR3 DNA sequence: TGTGCCAGCAGTGCTGACAGGGGGCAGTACGAGCAGTACTTC. Protein sequence: CASSADRGQYEQYF.

The V gene is TRBV20-1, the J gene TRBJ2-1, with 8 bases lining up with TRBD1. V lost 7 bases to trimming and J lost 9 bases; unmatched junction nucleotides: 20. CDR3 size: 16 residues. Germline V gene lookup returns CDR1 DFQATT and CDR2 SNEGSKA (reference sequence). CDR3 loop: CSVQGQGRSGSLEQFF. The CDR3 coding sequence is TGCAGTGTCCAAGGACAGGGAAGGTCGGGGTCCCTTGAGCAGTTCTTC.